The 11 T cell receptor beta chains presented below share a single source sample, sequenced in a study of T cell repertoires in cytomegalovirus infection. These TCRs are of unknown antigen specificity. TCRdb fed the reads into MiXCR, producing one record per CDR3 protein. The sample includes about 400,000 distinct CDR3 sequences, just under 35% of them seen just once. The specimen comprised cultured PBMCs, sampled from culture after CMV antigen stimulation. Receptor source: a human donor in good health (CMV status not recorded). Some clones in this sample may be carry-over from other donors' samples.

J is TRBJ1-5 and V is TRBV5-6, with D uncertain. The CDR3 spans 16 residues. CDR1 is SGHDT and CDR2 is YYEEEE in the germline V gene. Trimming removed 4 bases at V and 5 bases at J, with 19 bases between. DNA of the CDR3: TGTGCCAGCAGCCCATTAATGAAACGACGGGATCAGCCCCAGCATTTT. This codes for CASSPLMKRRDQPQHF. Using reference TRBV5-6 and TRBJ1-5 for the parts outside the CDR3, the full variable domain is DAGVTQSPTHLIKTRGQQVTLRCSPKSGHDTVSWYQQALGQGPQFIFQYYEEEERQRGNFPDRFSGHQFPNYSSELNVNALLLGDSALYLCASSPLMKRRDQPQHFGDGTRLSIL.

This clonotype was counted only a few times. The chain recombines TRBV3-1 with TRBJ1-6; D might be TRBD1 (6 bases). This CDR3 comprises 15 residues. Germline loops: CDR1 LGHDT, CDR2 YNNKEL (reference sequence). V shed 2 bases and J shed 6 bases, with 11 bases lying between them. The DNA of the CDR3 is TGTGCCAGCAGCCAACTGGACAGCTTTAATTCACCCCTCCACTTT. Translating it yields CASSQLDSFNSPLHF.

This clonotype was observed a handful of times. The gene calls are TRBV3-1 and TRBJ1-2; tentative D call: TRBD1 (6 bases). The germline V gene encodes CDR1 LGHDT and CDR2 YNNKEL (reference sequence). V shed 4 bases and J shed 3 bases, with 18 bases lying between them. The CDR3 is 16 residues long. CDR3 sequence: CASSLRTALSDYGYTF. The CDR3 nucleotides read TGTGCCAGCAGCCTGCGGACAGCGCTTAGTGACTATGGCTACACCTTC.

This clonotype appeared a few times. J is TRBJ2-1 and V is TRBV7-2; the match to TRBD2 covers 12 bases. The CDR3 covers 18 residues. J gave up 3 bases and V 4 bases, and 10 bases lay outside the gene matches. Germline loops: CDR1 SGHTA, CDR2 FQGNSA. The CDR3, as DNA: TGTGCCAGCAGCTCAGGCCCGACTAGCGGGAGCTTCTACAATGAGCAGTTCTTC. This translates into CASSSGPTSGSFYNEQFF.

The chain has TRBV12-3 or TRBV12-4 and TRBJ2-7, with D possibly TRBD1 on 5 matching bases. V lost 3 bases and J lost 5, with 14 bases in between. The CDR3 spans 14 residues. The CDR3 region is CASSLSFREHEQYF. The DNA for the CDR3 is TGTGCCAGCAGTTTGAGCTTCAGGGAACACGAGCAGTACTTC.

The rearrangement links TRBV29-1 to TRBJ1-4; no reliable D call. The CDR3 consists of 12 residues. CDR1 and CDR2 (germline): SQVTM, ANQGSEA. V shed 6 bases and J shed 6 bases, with 11 bases lying between them. CDR3 sequence reads: CSVSLIDEKLFF. CDR3 bases: TGCAGCGTATCGTTGATTGATGAAAAACTGTTTTTT.

This clonotype occurred a few times. CDR3 region: CASSLDGRSPGGYTF. The CDR3, as DNA: TGTGCCAGCAGCTTAGATGGCCGATCTCCGGGGGGCTACACCTTC. This chain joins TRBV7-8 and TRBJ1-2; D remains unclear. The germline V gene encodes CDR1 SGHVS and CDR2 FQNEAQ. The length of the CDR3 is 15 residues. Trimming removed 1 base at V and 8 bases at J, with 17 bases between.

This clonotype was detected once. This chain connects TRBV30 to TRBJ1-3; 7 bases fit TRBD1. J lost 0 bases, V lost 1 base, and 0 bases had no gene match. The germline V gene encodes CDR1 GTSNPN and CDR2 SVGIG (reference sequence). There are 14 residues in the CDR3. The CDR3: CAWSGQGSGNTIYF. The CDR3 DNA follows: TGTGCCTGGAGTGGACAGGGCTCTGGAAACACCATATATTTT.

This chain connects TRBV29-1 to TRBJ2-1, with a possible D match to TRBD2 (6 bases). Deletions cut 6 bases from V and 0 bases from J, with 12 bases between. This CDR3 has 14 amino acids. Germline-derived CDR1 and CDR2 are SQVTM and ANQGSEA. The CDR3 sequence: CSVGTGSSYNEQFF. The CDR3 DNA reads as TGCAGCGTGGGGACTGGCAGCTCCTACAATGAGCAGTTCTTC.

In the case of this clonotype: A single base separates this from a much larger clone, so it may be a read error. The chain carries TRBV7-2 and TRBJ2-3; D ambiguous. V was shortened by 3 bases and J by 0 bases, with 4 bases between the two germline ends. The CDR3 is 13 residues long. Germline V lookup: CDR1 SGHTA, CDR2 FQGNSA. The CDR3 DNA sequence: TGTGCCAGCAGCTTTAAGAGCACAGATACGCAGTATTTT. Its protein is CASSFKSTDTQYF.

This clonotype occurred many times. The chain joins TRBV7-2 to TRBJ2-7, with TRBD1 as a possible D gene (5 bases). The length of the CDR3 is 13 residues. Germline assignment: CDR1 SGHTA and CDR2 FQGNSA. V gave up 4 bases and J gave up 2 bases, with 9 bases separating them. The CDR3 spells CASSYRSPYEQYV. CDR3 in DNA: TGTGCCAGCAGCTACAGGTCCCCCTACGAGCAGTACGTC.